The 6 T cell receptor beta chains given below trace back to one sample, sequenced in a study of identical twins. One entry per CDR3 protein results from TCRdb running MiXCR on the 5' RACE reads. Of 400,000 to 650,000 distinct CDR3 sequences listed, less than 25% are singletons. This sample also appeared in a second study, on T cells expressing NK-cell markers.

The source material was CD4+ T cells sorted from blood. These receptors originate from a woman aged 18-35 years in good health.

The chain recombines TRBV7-9 with TRBJ2-3; possible D gene TRBD1, 6 bases. The CDR3 covers 15 residues. Germline V CDR1 and CDR2: SEHNR, FQNEAQ (reference sequence). V was cut by 5 bases and J by 3 bases, with 15 bases left in between. In nucleotides, the CDR3 is TGTGCCAGCAGCCCGACAGGCCGGGGAACAGATACGCAGTATTTT. This codes for CASSPTGRGTDTQYF.

In its sample, this clonotype was seen a few times. In DNA form, the CDR3 reads TGCAGTGCGCCACCGACAGGAGATAATTCACCCCTCCACTTT. Amino acid sequence: CSAPPTGDNSPLHF. The V call is TRBV20-1, the J call TRBJ1-6; possible D gene TRBD1, 6 bases. Deletions cut 6 bases from V and 5 bases from J, with 14 bases between. The CDR3 spans 14 residues. The germline CDR1 and CDR2 sequences are DFQATT and SNEGSKA (reference sequence).

In its sample, this clonotype was seen a few times. For the CDR3, the DNA is TGTGCCAGCAGCCCTGACAGGGGTCGCGAGCAGTACTTC. This codes for CASSPDRGREQYF. The chain links TRBV11-3 to TRBJ2-7; TRBD1 aligns across 8 bases. The CDR3 extends over 13 amino acids. V dropped 5 bases and J dropped 6; count of bases not matched to a gene: 6. In germline, CDR1 is SGHNT, CDR2 YENEEA.

This clonotype turned up a few times. The chain links TRBV20-1 to TRBJ1-5; no firm D call. The V and J ends lost 6 bases and 6 bases respectively, with 6 bases between them. The CDR3 consists of 10 residues. Germline-derived CDR1 and CDR2 are DFQATT and SNEGSKA (reference sequence). In DNA form, the CDR3 reads TGCAGTGCGGGGTTTCAGCCCCAGCATTTT. Translated: CSAGFQPQHF.

The J gene is TRBJ2-7, the V gene TRBV5-4; 7 nucleotides align to TRBD2. V was pared by 0 bases and J by 4 bases, with 7 bases of the junction left unmatched. This CDR3 has 15 amino acids. The germline V gene has CDR1 SGHNT and CDR2 YYREEE (reference sequence). CDR3 DNA sequence: TGTGCCAGCAGCTTGGAGCTAGCGGAGGAGTACGAGCAGTACTTC. Amino acids: CASSLELAEEYEQYF.

This clonotype was found a few times. The chain uses TRBV6-1 and TRBJ2-7; either TRBD1 or TRBD2 may supply D (5 bases each). Germline CDR1 MNHNS, CDR2 SASEGT. V was shortened by 7 bases and J by 2 bases, with 18 bases between the two germline ends. The CDR3 totals 15 residues. The CDR3 here is CASTLWGSDTYEQYF. CDR3 DNA: TGTGCCAGCACTCTTTGGGGGTCTGATACCTACGAGCAGTACTTC.